The next 4 T cell receptor beta chains were all read from a single sample in a study of cytomegalovirus exposure and HLA in healthy donors. It was with 60 Vbeta and 13 Jbeta primers that the PCR ran. Here immunoSEQ multiplex PCR was the method, and the copy in TCRdb shows in-frame clones only, minus some. In the table there are 130,000 or so clones, about 79% of which are singletons. Input material: PBMCs. These receptors originate from a woman between 18 and 30 years old in good health and CMV-seropositive.

The CDR3 spells CASSTGAGSYNEQFF. The CDR3 nucleotides read TGTGCCAGCAGTACAGGGGCGGGATCCTACAATGAGCAGTTCTTC. The chain uses TRBV6-1 and TRBJ2-1; D is possibly TRBD1 (7 bases). The CDR3 consists of 15 residues. V lost 5 bases and J lost 1, with 12 bases in between. Germline V gene lookup returns CDR1 MNHNS and CDR2 SASEGT.

The rearrangement uses TRBV5-6 and TRBJ2-7; 9 positions match TRBD1. The CDR3 is 14 residues long. J was trimmed by 3 bases and V by 5 bases; bases with no gene match: 6. Germline CDR1 and CDR2: SGHDT and YYEEEE. The CDR3 reads CASRVQGAYYEQYF. The DNA for the CDR3 is TGTGCCAGCAGAGTACAGGGGGCCTACTACGAGCAGTACTTC. The whole variable domain, filled in from reference TRBV5-6 and TRBJ2-7, reads DAGVTQSPTHLIKTRGQQVTLRCSPKSGHDTVSWYQQALGQGPQFIFQYYEEEERQRGNFPDRFSGHQFPNYSSELNVNALLLGDSALYLCASRVQGAYYEQYFGPGTRLTVT.

This chain joins TRBV7-2 and TRBJ2-7, with D perhaps matching TRBD2 (5 bases). Trimming shortened V by 5 bases and J by 3 bases, and 8 bases separated the two germline ends. The CDR3 length is 12 residues. Germline V lookup: CDR1 SGHTA, CDR2 FQGNSA. The DNA for the CDR3 is TGTGCCAGCAGCCGGGGTTACTACGAGCAGTACTTC. It codes for CASSRGYYEQYF.

The chain joins TRBV30 to TRBJ1-4; possible D gene TRBD1, 5 bases. The CDR3 spans 14 residues. Trimming shortened V by 2 bases and J by 6 bases, and 13 bases separated the two germline ends. Germline V gives CDR1 GTSNPN, CDR2 SVGIG (reference sequence). Here the CDR3 reads CAWSLGGTDEKLFF. The CDR3 DNA follows: TGTGCCTGGAGTTTGGGAGGGACCGATGAAAAACTGTTTTTT. The variable domain in full, completed from reference TRBV30 and TRBJ1-4, reads SQTIHQWPATLVQPVGSPLSLECTVEGTSNPNLYWYRQAAGRGLQLLFYSVGIGQISSEVPQNLSASRPQDRQFILSSKKLLLSDSGFYLCAWSLGGTDEKLFFGSGTQLSVL.